The next 2 T cell receptor beta chains were all read from a single sample in a study of cytomegalovirus exposure and HLA in healthy donors (dated by TCRdb to the late 2010s). Libraries were constructed by the immunoSEQ multiplex PCR assay. For the multiplex PCR, a mixture combining 60 forward primers for TCR Vbeta segments and 13 reverse primers for TCR Jbeta segments was used. What TCRdb holds here is the immuneACCESS table cut down to in-frame rearrangements. Part of the clones is not present; checked against another copy, under half of the missing clones reflect an unresolved V gene, and the others are unexplained. This sample comprises roughly 120,000 clones, under 85% of them detected only once. Of the sample, roughly 3.5% is held by the ten largest clones. Sequencing was performed on PBMCs. These receptors all come from a human donor in good health.

This clone was detected only a few times. V usage is TRBV4-2 and J usage is TRBJ1-5; no clear D. CDR1 is LGHNA and CDR2 is YNFKEQ in the germline V gene. The germline V and J ends were trimmed by 3 bases and 4 bases, with 7 bases remaining between them. CDR3 length: 13 residues. CDR3 DNA sequence: TGTGCCAGCAGCCACGACGGGAATCAGCCCCAGCATTTT. Its protein is CASSHDGNQPQHF.

CDR3: CASSPEGGFTDTQYF. For the CDR3, the DNA is TGTGCCAGCTCACCAGAAGGAGGGTTCACAGATACGCAGTATTTT. J is TRBJ2-3 and V is TRBV18; possible D gene TRBD2, 6 bases. CDR1 KGHSH and CDR2 LQKENI come from the germline V gene. This CDR3 has 15 residues. Trimming took off 2 bases at V and 2 bases at J, with 11 bases between the two ends.